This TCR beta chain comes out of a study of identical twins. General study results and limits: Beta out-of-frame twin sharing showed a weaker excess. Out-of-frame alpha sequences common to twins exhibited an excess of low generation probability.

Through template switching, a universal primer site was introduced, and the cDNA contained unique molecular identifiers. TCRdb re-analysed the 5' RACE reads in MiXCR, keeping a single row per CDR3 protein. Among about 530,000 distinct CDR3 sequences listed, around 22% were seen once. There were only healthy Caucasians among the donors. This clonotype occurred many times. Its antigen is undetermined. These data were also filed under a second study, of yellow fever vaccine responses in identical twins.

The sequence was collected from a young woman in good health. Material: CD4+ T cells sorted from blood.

This CDR3 reads CASSRGTEAFF. CDR3 bases: TGTGCCAGCAGCCGAGGAACTGAAGCTTTCTTT. The chain couples TRBV12-3 or TRBV12-4 to TRBJ1-1, with no clear D. The CDR3 loop spans 11 amino acids. Trimming pared 6 bases from V and 5 bases from J, leaving 7 bases between.